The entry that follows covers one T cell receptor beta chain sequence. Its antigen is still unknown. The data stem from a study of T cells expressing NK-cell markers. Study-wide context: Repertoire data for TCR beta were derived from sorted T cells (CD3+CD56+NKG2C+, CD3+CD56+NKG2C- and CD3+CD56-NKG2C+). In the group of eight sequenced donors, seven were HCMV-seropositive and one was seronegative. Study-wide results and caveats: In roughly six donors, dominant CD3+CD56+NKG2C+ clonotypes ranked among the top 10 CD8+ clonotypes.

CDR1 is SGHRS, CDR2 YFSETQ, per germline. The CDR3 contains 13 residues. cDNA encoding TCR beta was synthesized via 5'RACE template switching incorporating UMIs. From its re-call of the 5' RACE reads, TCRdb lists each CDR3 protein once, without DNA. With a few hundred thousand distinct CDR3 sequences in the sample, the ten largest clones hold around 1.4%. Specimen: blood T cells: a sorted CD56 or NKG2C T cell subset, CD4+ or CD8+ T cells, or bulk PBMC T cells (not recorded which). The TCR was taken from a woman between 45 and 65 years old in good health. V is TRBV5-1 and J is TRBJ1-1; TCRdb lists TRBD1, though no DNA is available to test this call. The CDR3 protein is CATAGPVGTEAFF.